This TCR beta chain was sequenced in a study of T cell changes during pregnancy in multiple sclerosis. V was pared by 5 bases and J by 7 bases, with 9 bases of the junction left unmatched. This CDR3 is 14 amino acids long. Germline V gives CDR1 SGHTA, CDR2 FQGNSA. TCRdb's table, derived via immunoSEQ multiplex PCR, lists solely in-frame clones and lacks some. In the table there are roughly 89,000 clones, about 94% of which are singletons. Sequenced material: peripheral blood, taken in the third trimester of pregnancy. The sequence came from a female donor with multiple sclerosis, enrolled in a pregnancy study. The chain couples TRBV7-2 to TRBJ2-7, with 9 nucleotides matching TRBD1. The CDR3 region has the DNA TGTGCCAGCAGCGTAGGGACAGGGCCCGCTGAGCAGTACTTC. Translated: CASSVGTGPAEQYF.